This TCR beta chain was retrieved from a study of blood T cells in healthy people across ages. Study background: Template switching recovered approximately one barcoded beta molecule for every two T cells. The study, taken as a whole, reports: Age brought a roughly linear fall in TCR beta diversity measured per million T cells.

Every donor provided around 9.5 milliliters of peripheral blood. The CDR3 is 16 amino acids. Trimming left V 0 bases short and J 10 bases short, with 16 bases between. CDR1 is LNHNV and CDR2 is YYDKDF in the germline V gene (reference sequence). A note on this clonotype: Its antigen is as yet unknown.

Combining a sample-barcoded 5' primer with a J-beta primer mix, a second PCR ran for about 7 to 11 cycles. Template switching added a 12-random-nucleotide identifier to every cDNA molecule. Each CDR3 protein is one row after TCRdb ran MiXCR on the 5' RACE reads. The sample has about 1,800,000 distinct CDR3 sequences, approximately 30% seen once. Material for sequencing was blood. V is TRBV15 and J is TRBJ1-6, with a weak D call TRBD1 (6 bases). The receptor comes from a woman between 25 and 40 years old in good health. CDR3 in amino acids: CATSRDWGAKRSPLHF. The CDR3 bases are TGTGCCACCAGCAGAGATTGGGGGGCGAAGCGGTCACCCCTCCACTTT.